This TCR beta chain came from a study of blood T cell repertoires in COVID-19. Across the study: The United States, Italy and Spain were the sources of the acute and convalescent COVID-19 samples. T cells, B-cell-depleted T cells, or PBMCs supplied cDNA or gDNA.

Original handling: Amplified reference gene primers provided the basis for estimating nucleated cell counts. Repertoires were generated with immunoSEQ multiplex PCR, while TCRdb's copy carries only in-frame clones and drops some. The D gene and trimming were derived from the DNA, and the V and J assignments and clone size from that table. The data contain approximately 70,000 clones, 90% to 95% of them singletons. Germline V lookup: CDR1 SGHDT, CDR2 YYEEEE. CDR3 length: 14 residues. The J segment lost 5 bases and the V segment lost 1 base, leaving 5 bases of the junction unmatched. Input material: peripheral blood. The source of this sequence is a man aged 50 or older with COVID-19, enrolled during active disease. The rearrangement links TRBV5-6 to TRBJ2-7; 8 nucleotides match TRBD2. The CDR3 here is CASSLFGLAHEQYF. CDR3 DNA sequence: TGTGCCAGCAGCTTGTTCGGACTAGCTCACGAGCAGTACTTC.